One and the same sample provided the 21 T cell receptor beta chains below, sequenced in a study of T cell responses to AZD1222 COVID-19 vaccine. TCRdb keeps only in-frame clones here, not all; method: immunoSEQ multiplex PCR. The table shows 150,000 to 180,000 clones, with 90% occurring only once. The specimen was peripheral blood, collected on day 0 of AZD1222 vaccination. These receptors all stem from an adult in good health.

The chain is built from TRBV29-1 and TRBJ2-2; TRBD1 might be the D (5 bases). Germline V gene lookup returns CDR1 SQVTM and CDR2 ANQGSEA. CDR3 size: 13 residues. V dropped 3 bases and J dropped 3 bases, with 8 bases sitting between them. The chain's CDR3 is CSVEWGYTGELFF. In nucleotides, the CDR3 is TGCAGCGTTGAGTGGGGCTACACCGGGGAGCTGTTTTTT.

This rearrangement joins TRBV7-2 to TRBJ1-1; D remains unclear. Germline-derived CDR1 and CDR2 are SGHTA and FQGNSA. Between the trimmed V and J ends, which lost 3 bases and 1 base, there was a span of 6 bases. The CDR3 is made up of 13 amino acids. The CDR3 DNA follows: TGTGCCAGCAGCTTCTTAAGGAACACTGAAGCTTTCTTT. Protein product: CASSFLRNTEAFF.

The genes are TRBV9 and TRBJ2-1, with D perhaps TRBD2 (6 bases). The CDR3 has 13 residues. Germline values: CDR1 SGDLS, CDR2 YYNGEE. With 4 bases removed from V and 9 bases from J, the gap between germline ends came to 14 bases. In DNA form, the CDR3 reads TGTGCCAGCAGCCCAAGGGACTCCCCTGAGCAGTTCTTC. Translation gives CASSPRDSPEQFF.

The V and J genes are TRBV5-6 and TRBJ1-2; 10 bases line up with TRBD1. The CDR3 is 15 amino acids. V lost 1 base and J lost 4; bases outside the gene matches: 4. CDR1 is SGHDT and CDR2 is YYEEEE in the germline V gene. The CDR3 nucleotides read TGTGCCAGCAGCTTGACCTGGACAGGGGGCTATGGCTACACCTTC. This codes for CASSLTWTGGYGYTF.

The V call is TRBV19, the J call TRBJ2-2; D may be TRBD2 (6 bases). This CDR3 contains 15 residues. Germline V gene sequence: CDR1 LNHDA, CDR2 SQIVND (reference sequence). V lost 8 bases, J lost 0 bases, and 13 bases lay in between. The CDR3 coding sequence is TGTGCCAGTTATGGGGGGAGGACGAACACCGGGGAGCTGTTTTTT. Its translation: CASYGGRTNTGELFF.

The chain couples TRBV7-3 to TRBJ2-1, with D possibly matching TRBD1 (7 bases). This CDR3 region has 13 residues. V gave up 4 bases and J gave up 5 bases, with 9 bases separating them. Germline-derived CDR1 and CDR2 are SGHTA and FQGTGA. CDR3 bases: TGTGCCAGCAGCTCCAGGGGGGACAATGAGCAGTTCTTC. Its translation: CASSSRGDNEQFF.

The CDR3 loop is CASSLAGSEASEAFF. The DNA for the CDR3 is TGTGCCAGCAGCTTAGCGGGCAGCGAGGCGTCAGAAGCTTTCTTT. The V gene is TRBV7-9, the J gene TRBJ1-1; D remains unclear. The CDR3 is 15 amino acids. Germline V gives CDR1 SEHNR, CDR2 FQNEAQ (reference sequence). Trimming removed 0 bases at V and 8 bases at J, with 16 bases between.

CDR3 loop: CASTLTYEQYF. The CDR3 coding sequence is TGTGCCAGCACCCTGACCTACGAGCAGTACTTC. This sequence joins TRBV6-5 and TRBJ2-7; D unresolved. Germline lookup yields CDR1 MNHEY and CDR2 SVGAGI. Trimming pared 7 bases from V and 2 bases from J, leaving 6 bases between. The CDR3 runs to 11 residues.

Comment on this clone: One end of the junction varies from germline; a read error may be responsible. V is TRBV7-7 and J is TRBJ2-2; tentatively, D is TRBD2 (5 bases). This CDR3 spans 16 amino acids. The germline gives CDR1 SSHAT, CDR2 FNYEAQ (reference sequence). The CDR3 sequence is CASSLALRAGTGELFF. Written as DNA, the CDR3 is TGTGCTAGCAGCTTAGCGCTCCGAGCAGGTACCGGGGAGCTGTTTTTT.

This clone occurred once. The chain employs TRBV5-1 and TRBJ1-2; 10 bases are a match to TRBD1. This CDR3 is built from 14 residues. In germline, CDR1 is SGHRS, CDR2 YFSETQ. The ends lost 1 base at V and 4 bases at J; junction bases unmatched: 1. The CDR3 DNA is TGCGCCAGCAGCTTGTGGGACAGGGGCTATGGCTACACCTTC. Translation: CASSLWDRGYGYTF. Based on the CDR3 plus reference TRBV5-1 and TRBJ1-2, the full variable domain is KAGVTQTPRYLIKTRGQQVTLSCSPISGHRSVSWYQQTPGQGLQFLFEYFSETQRNKGNFPGRFSGRQFSNSRSEMNVSTLELGDSALYLCASSLWDRGYGYTFGSGTRLTVV.

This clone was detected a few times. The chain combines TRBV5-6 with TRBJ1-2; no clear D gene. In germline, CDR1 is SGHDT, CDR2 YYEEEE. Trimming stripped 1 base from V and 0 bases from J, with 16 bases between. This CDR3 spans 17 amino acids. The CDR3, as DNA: TGTGCCAGCAGCTTGCTATCCTTCCGGAAAGCTAACTATGGCTACACCTTC. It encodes CASSLLSFRKANYGYTF.

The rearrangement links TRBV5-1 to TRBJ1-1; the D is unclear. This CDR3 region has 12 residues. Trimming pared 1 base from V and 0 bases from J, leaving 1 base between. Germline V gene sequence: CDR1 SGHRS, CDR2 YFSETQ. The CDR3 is CASSLLNTEAFF. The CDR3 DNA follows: TGCGCCAGCAGCTTGCTGAACACTGAAGCTTTCTTT.

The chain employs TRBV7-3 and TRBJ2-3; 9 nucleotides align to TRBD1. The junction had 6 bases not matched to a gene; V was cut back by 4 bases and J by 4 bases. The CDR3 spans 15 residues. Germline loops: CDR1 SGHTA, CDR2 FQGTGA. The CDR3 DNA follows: TGTGCCAGCAGCTACGGACAGGGGAAAGCAGATACGCAGTATTTT. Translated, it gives CASSYGQGKADTQYF.

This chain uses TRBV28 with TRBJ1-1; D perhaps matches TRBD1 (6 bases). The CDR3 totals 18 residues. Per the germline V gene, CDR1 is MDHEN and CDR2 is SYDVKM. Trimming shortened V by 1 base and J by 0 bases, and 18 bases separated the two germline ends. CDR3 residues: CASSLLRLWGHMNTEAFF. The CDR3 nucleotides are TGTGCCAGCAGTTTATTGAGGCTTTGGGGACACATGAACACTGAAGCTTTCTTT.

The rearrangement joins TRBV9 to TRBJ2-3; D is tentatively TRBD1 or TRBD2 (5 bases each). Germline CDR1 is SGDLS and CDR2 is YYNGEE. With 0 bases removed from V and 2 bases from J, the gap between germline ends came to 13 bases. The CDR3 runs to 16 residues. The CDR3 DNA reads TGTGCCAGCAGCGTAGGGGTAGTGGGGGTCACAGATACGCAGTATTTT. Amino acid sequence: CASSVGVVGVTDTQYF.

The CDR3 region is CASSVSVPGANTGELFF. The CDR3 nucleotides are TGTGCCAGCAGCGTAAGCGTTCCGGGGGCCAACACCGGGGAGCTGTTTTTT. The chain recombines TRBV9 with TRBJ2-2; the D call may be TRBD1 or TRBD2 (6 bases each). This CDR3 is 17 amino acids long. Between the trimmed V and J ends, which lost 1 base and 2 bases, there was a span of 15 bases. Germline values: CDR1 SGDLS, CDR2 YYNGEE.

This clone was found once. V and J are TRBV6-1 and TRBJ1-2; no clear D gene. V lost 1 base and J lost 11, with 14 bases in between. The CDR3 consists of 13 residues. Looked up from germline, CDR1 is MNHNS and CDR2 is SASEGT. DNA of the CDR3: TGTGCCAGCAGTGAAGTTTTTTTATTATGGTACACCTTC. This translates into CASSEVFLLWYTF.

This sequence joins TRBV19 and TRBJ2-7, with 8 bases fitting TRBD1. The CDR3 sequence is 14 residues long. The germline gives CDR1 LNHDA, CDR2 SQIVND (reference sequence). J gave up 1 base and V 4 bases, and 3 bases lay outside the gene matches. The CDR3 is CASSNTGGSYEQYF. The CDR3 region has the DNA TGTGCCAGTAGTAATACAGGGGGATCCTACGAGCAGTACTTC.

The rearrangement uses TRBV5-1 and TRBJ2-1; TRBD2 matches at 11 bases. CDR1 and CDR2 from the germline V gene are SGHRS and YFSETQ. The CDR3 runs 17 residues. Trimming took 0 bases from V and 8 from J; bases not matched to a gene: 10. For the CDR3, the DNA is TGCGCCAGCAGCTTGGGGCTTCTAGCGGGGGGACACGATGAGCAGTTCTTC. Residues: CASSLGLLAGGHDEQFF. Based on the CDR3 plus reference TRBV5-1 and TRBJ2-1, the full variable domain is KAGVTQTPRYLIKTRGQQVTLSCSPISGHRSVSWYQQTPGQGLQFLFEYFSETQRNKGNFPGRFSGRQFSNSRSEMNVSTLELGDSALYLCASSLGLLAGGHDEQFFGPGTRLTVL.

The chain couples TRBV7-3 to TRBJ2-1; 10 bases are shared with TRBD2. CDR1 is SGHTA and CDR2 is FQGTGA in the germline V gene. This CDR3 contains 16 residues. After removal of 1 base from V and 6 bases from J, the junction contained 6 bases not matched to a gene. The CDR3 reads CASSLRLAGGVNEQFF. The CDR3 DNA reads TGTGCCAGCAGCTTAAGGTTAGCGGGAGGAGTCAATGAGCAGTTCTTC. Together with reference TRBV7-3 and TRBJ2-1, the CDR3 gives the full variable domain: GAGVSQTPSNKVTEKGKYVELRCDPISGHTALYWYRQSLGQGPEFLIYFQGTGAADDSGLPNDRFFAVRPEGSVSTLKIQRTERGDSAVYLCASSLRLAGGVNEQFFGPGTRLTVL.

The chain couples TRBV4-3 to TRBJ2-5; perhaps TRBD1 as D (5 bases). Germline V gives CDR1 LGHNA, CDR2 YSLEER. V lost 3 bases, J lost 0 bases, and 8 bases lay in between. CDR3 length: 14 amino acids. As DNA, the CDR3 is TGCGCCAGCAGCCATGGACAACACCAAGAGACCCAGTACTTC. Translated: CASSHGQHQETQYF.